Listed below are T cell receptor beta chains from one sample, sequenced in a study of blood T cell repertoires in COVID-19. The table came from immunoSEQ multiplex PCR; TCRdb's copy has only in-frame clones and leaves some out. The profile covers 150,000 to 200,000 clones, with 86% appearing a single time and roughly 0.99% taken by the ten largest. Sequenced input: peripheral blood. The receptors stem from a man between 18 and 35 years old with acute or convalescent COVID-19. Each CDR3 is given with its conserved first and last residue. A D gene is named only where the DNA matches it firmly. Size is stated for part of the rows, as once, few or many counts, or as a class when the clone is expanded.

-	-	TRBJ1-5	TRBV7-2	CASSLVIADNNQPQHF	TGTGCCAGCAGCTTAGTAATCGCGGACAATAATCAGCCCCAGCATTTT
-	TRBD2	TRBJ2-1	TRBV29-1	CSGRAGGLDNEQFF	TGCAGCGGGAGAGCGGGGGGGCTAGACAATGAGCAGTTCTTC
-	-	TRBJ2-5	TRBV2	CASSAKGLTSSETQYF	TGTGCCAGCAGCGCGAAAGGACTAACCTCCTCGGAGACCCAGTACTTC
-	-	TRBJ1-6	TRBV19	CASSIPGYNSPLHF	TGTGCCAGTAGTATCCCCGGGTATAATTCACCCCTCCACTTT
-	-	TRBJ2-5	TRBV9	CASSPRQNQETQYF	TGTGCCAGCAGCCCCCGACAGAACCAAGAGACCCAGTACTTC
-	-	TRBJ2-7	TRBV2	CASSENSRGAEQYF	TGTGCCAGCAGTGAAAATAGTCGGGGGGCCGAGCAGTACTTC
once	-	TRBJ2-3	TRBV7-3	CASSSQGFTDTQYF	TGTGCCAGCAGCTCACAGGGCTTCACAGATACGCAGTATTTT
-	-	TRBJ2-5	TRBV14	CASSPTRTTQYF	TGTGCCAGCAGTCCCACTAGGACGACCCAGTACTTC
-	-	TRBJ2-7	TRBV29-1	CSVEQGSSYEQYF	TGCAGCGTTGAACAGGGGAGTTCCTACGAGCAGTACTTC
-	-	TRBJ2-7	TRBV7-9	CASRLGAGEQYF	TGTGCCAGCAGGTTAGGGGCGGGGGAGCAGTACTTC
-	TRBD1	TRBJ1-1	TRBV9	CASSVVPTGRTEAFF	TGTGCCAGCAGCGTAGTCCCGACAGGGCGGACTGAAGCTTTCTTT
-	TRBD1	TRBJ2-5	TRBV4-1	CASSQGSTGGFGETQYF	TGCGCCAGCAGCCAAGGGAGTACAGGGGGGTTCGGGGAGACCCAGTACTTC
few	-	TRBJ1-2	TRBV18	CASTPTVNYGYTF	TGTGCCAGCACGCCGACAGTTAACTATGGCTACACCTTC
few	TRBD1	TRBJ2-2	TRBV28	CASRTGGGDTGELFF	TGTGCCAGCAGAACAGGGGGCGGGGACACCGGGGAGCTGTTTTTT
-	TRBD1	TRBJ2-7	TRBV7-9	CASSLNIGTGNYEQYF	TGTGCCAGCAGCTTAAATATCGGGACAGGGAACTACGAGCAGTACTTC
few	-	TRBJ1-5	TRBV19	CASTPDTGYSNQPQHF	TGTGCCAGTACGCCGGACACTGGATATAGCAATCAGCCCCAGCATTTT
-	TRBD1	TRBJ1-3	TRBV9	CASSAQMGQGNRNTIYF	TGTGCCAGCAGCGCCCAGATGGGACAGGGGAATAGAAACACCATATATTTT
-	TRBD1	TRBJ1-2	TRBV12-3/TRBV12-4	CASSPRTGVGYTF	TGTGCCAGCAGTCCTCGGACAGGGGTAGGCTACACCTTC
-	TRBD1	TRBJ1-2	TRBV2	CASSPGQGSFGYTF	TGTGCCAGCAGTCCGGGACAGGGTTCTTTTGGCTACACCTTC
once	-	TRBJ2-1	TRBV19	CASSPGGHNEQFF	TGTGCCAGTAGTCCCGGGGGACACAATGAGCAGTTCTTC
-	TRBD1	TRBJ2-6	TRBV2	CASSDGTGFYSGANVLTF	TGTGCCAGCAGTGATGGGACAGGGTTTTACTCTGGGGCCAACGTCCTGACTTTC
-	TRBD2	TRBJ2-3	TRBV19	CASTPAGAPPEYF	TGTGCCAGCACCCCAGCGGGGGCCCCGCCGGAGTATTTT